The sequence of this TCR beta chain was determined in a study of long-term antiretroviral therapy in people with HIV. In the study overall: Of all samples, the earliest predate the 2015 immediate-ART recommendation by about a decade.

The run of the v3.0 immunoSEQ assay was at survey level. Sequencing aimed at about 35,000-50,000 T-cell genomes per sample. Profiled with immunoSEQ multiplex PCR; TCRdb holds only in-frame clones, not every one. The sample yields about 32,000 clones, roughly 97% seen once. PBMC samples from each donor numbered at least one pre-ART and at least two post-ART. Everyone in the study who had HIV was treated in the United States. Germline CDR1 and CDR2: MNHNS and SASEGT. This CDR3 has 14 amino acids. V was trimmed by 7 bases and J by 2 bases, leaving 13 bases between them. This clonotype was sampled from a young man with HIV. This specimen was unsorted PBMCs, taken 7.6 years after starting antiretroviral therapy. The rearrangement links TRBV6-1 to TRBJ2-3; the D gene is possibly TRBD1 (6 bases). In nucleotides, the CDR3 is TGTGCCAGCACCGTGGGGGCCCCCACAGATACGCAGTATTTT. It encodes CASTVGAPTDTQYF.